The clone carrying this T cell receptor (beta chain) was counted between two and nine times. The antigen is unknown. This specimen belongs to a study of cytomegalovirus exposure and HLA in healthy donors. Findings of the study overall: It is likely that the observed cluster of highly shared sequence variants was a sequencing artifact.

Looked up from germline, CDR1 is SNHLY and CDR2 is FYNNEI. CDR3 length: 14 residues. The germline V and J ends were trimmed by 4 bases and 0 bases, with 7 bases remaining between them. This PCR relied on a set of 60 Vbeta primers and 13 Jbeta primers. Profiled with immunoSEQ multiplex PCR; TCRdb holds only in-frame clones, not every one. In the table there are 110,000 to 150,000 clones, more than 9.5% of which are singletons. Specimen: PBMCs. This clonotype was obtained from a man between 45 and 60 years old in good health and CMV-seronegative. J is TRBJ1-5 and V is TRBV2; possible D gene TRBD1, 5 bases. The CDR3 DNA reads TGTGCCAGCAGTGCAGGGAATAGCAATCAGCCCCAGCATTTT. It is translated as CASSAGNSNQPQHF.